This T cell receptor beta chain was sequenced during a study of T cells expressing NK-cell markers. Study background: The TCR beta repertoires were obtained from sorted CD3+CD56+NKG2C+, CD3+CD56+NKG2C- and CD3+CD56-NKG2C+ T cells. Most of the eight sequenced donors were HCMV-seropositive; one was seronegative.

TCRdb re-called the 5' RACE reads, yielding one record per CDR3 amino acid sequence without DNA. This sample contains about 450,000 distinct CDR3 sequences. Germline values: CDR1 DFQATT, CDR2 SNEGSKA (reference sequence). The CDR3 spans 15 residues. Sequenced: blood T cells: a sorted CD56 or NKG2C T cell subset, CD4+ or CD8+ T cells, or bulk PBMC T cells (not recorded which). The chain employs TRBV20-1 and TRBJ2-5; TCRdb proposes TRBD1, but this gene call is untestable without DNA. The sequence derives from a woman aged 18 to 75 in good health. CDR3 sequence reads: CSAEGQGGVKETQYF.